The 23 T cell receptor beta chains presented below share a single source sample, sequenced in a study of T cells in women clearing cervical HPV infection. Libraries were prepared by immunoSEQ multiplex PCR; TCRdb keeps only in-frame clonotypes and omits some of them. This specimen shows roughly 35,000 clones; the ten leading clones hold around 1.7%. The sequenced sample consisted of blood buffy coat. These receptors originate from a woman between 18 and 70 years old with a cervical HPV16 infection that either progressed to CIN3+ or cleared (not recorded which).

A remark on this clone: The read finishes 3 residues shy of the CDR3 end, and the germline J gene is used to complete it. This chain joins TRBV7-2 and TRBJ1-2; possible D gene TRBD1, 5 bases. The length of the CDR3 is 13 residues. Germline-derived CDR1 and CDR2 are SGHTA and FQGNSA. The CDR3 DNA, read in part, is TGTGCCAGCAGCTTAAGAGGCAGGACAGGC. Translated: CASSLRGRTG. The whole CDR3 is CASSLRGRTGYTF.

On this clone: Read coverage stops 3 residues before the CDR3 terminus; the germline J gene supplies the remainder. This chain joins TRBV20-1 and TRBJ2-7, with TRBD1 identical over 9 bases. Germline-derived CDR1 and CDR2 are DFQATT and SNEGSKA (reference sequence). Losses at the gene ends were 7 bases for V and 5 bases for J; bases not matched to a gene: 3. The CDR3 is 11 amino acids. The sequenced part of the CDR3 DNA is TGCAGTGGGGGACAGGGAGACGAG. It is translated as CSGGQGDE. The CDR3, in full, reads CSGGQGDEQYF.

Note on this clone: The read comes to an end 3 residues before the CDR3 does, leaving the germline J gene to fill in the end. This chain uses TRBV6-1 with TRBJ2-5; 11 bases are a match to TRBD2. The CDR3 is made up of 18 amino acids. Germline CDR1 is MNHNS and CDR2 is SASEGT. V lost 1 base and J lost 5; bases outside the gene matches: 12. CDR3 bases read: TGTGCCAGCAGTGAAGGACGGGCTAGCGGGGGGTTCGGGGAGACC. Translation: CASSEGRASGGFGET. The complete CDR3 reads CASSEGRASGGFGETQYF.

Worth noting for this clone: The CDR3 end is not reached by the read, which stops 3 residues before it; the germline J gene fills it in. The chain couples TRBV2 to TRBJ1-2, with TRBD1 identical over 9 bases. Germline V gene data show CDR1 as SNHLY and CDR2 as FYNNEI. The CDR3 covers 16 residues. The sequenced part of the CDR3 DNA is TGTGCCAGCAGTGAAGCGAGTAGACAGGGGGGCAATGAC. Translated, it gives CASSEASRQGGND. The CDR3 as a whole reads CASSEASRQGGNDYTF.

Concerning this clone itself: The CDR3 is cut off 3 residues early in the read; its end comes from the germline J gene. This sequence joins TRBV6-1 and TRBJ1-4; D not certain. The CDR3 has 15 residues. Deletions cut 2 bases from V and 6 bases from J, with 13 bases between. Per germline, CDR1 MNHNS and CDR2 SASEGT. The DNA read from the CDR3 is TGTGCCAGCAGTGAAAGTTCCGGGTCCTATGAAAAA. Encoded protein: CASSESSGSYEK. Given in full, the CDR3 is CASSESSGSYEKLFF.

For this clone: The observed sequence ends 3 residues before the CDR3 terminus, with the missing tail filled in from the germline J gene. The genes are TRBV29-1 and TRBJ1-2, with D perhaps TRBD1 (6 bases). CDR1 is SQVTM, CDR2 ANQGSEA, per germline. Trimming took off 3 bases at V and 0 bases at J, with 14 bases between the two ends. This CDR3 contains 15 residues. The CDR3 DNA, read in part, is TGCAGCGTTGAGGCTCGGGACACCTCTAACTATGGC. This gives the protein CSVEARDTSNYG. The full CDR3 protein is CSVEARDTSNYGYTF.

The CDR3 region is CASSDAQGFWSNQPQHF. The part of the CDR3 DNA that was read is TGTGCCAGCAGTGACGCCCAGGGGTTTTGGAGCAATCAGCCC. The rearrangement joins TRBV6-4 to TRBJ1-5; tentatively, D is TRBD1 (6 bases). Sequencing ends 3 residues short of the CDR3 end; the germline J gene provides the rest. This CDR3 region has 17 residues. Trimming took 2 bases from V and 1 from J, leaving 15 bases between them. Germline V gene sequence: CDR1 MRHNA, CDR2 SNTAGT.

Of note for this clone: Coverage ceases 3 residues before the CDR3 finishes, and the germline J gene fills in the end. The J gene is TRBJ2-5, the V gene TRBV7-2; possibly TRBD1 for D (7 bases). The V gene lost 4 bases and the J gene lost 7 bases, with 19 bases spanning the gap. There are 15 residues in the CDR3. Germline CDR1 reads SGHTA; CDR2 reads FQGNSA. CDR3 protein: CASSSQTGWGGTQYF. The covered CDR3 bases are TGTGCCAGCAGCTCCCAGACAGGGTGGGGAGGGACC.

Concerning this clone itself: The CDR3 end is not reached by the read, which stops 3 residues before it; the germline J gene fills it in. The chain recombines TRBV11-2 with TRBJ1-1, with D tentatively TRBD1 (5 bases). The germline V gene has CDR1 SGHAT and CDR2 FQNNGV. V lost 7 bases to trimming and J lost 0 bases, with 9 bases between them. The CDR3 runs to 13 residues. The part of the CDR3 DNA that was read is TGTGCCAGCAACGGGGGACTGAACACTGAA. This sequence encodes CASNGGLNTE. The complete CDR3 protein is CASNGGLNTEAFF.

With regard to this clone: The read halts 3 residues ahead of the CDR3 end, with the missing end drawn from the germline J gene. The V call is TRBV2, the J call TRBJ2-5, with 9 bases fitting TRBD2. The V gene end was trimmed by 4 bases and the J gene end by 5 bases; junction bases not matched to a gene: 8. The germline V gene encodes CDR1 SNHLY and CDR2 FYNNEI. The CDR3 has 15 residues. The covered CDR3 bases are TGTGCCAGCAGTGGCCGGCGGGGGGGCATGGAGACC. Translation gives CASSGRRGGMET. The entire CDR3 protein reads CASSGRRGGMETQYF.

CDR3: CAWDNEQYF. CDR3 DNA (partial): TGTGCCTGGGACAACGAG. The chain uses TRBV30 and TRBJ2-7; D remains ambiguous. The missing CDR3 end, 3 residues past where the read stops, is filled in from the germline J gene. Germline loops: CDR1 GTSNPN, CDR2 SVGIG (reference sequence). The CDR3 length is 9 residues. The ends were cut back, 5 bases at V and 5 bases at J, with 4 bases in the middle.

The DNA read from the CDR3 is TGTGCCAGTAGCAATACAGGGGAATCCTATAATTCACCA. Translated, it gives CASSNTGESYNSP. The entire CDR3 reads CASSNTGESYNSPLFF. The chain is built from TRBV19 and TRBJ1-4, with 7 nucleotides matching TRBD1. Coverage ceases 3 residues before the CDR3 finishes, and the germline J gene fills in the end. The CDR3 extends over 16 amino acids. Germline lookup yields CDR1 LNHDA and CDR2 SQIVND (reference sequence).

About this clone itself: The CDR3 extends 3 residues past the end of the read, so its final part is completed from the germline J gene. The J gene is TRBJ1-2, the V gene TRBV29-1; TRBD1 is a possible D gene (5 bases). Trimming removed 2 bases from V and 1 base from J, with 8 bases in between. CDR1 SQVTM and CDR2 ANQGSEA come from the germline V gene. This CDR3 spans 13 amino acids. CDR3 sequence reads: CSVETGVNYGYTF. The CDR3 DNA, read in part, is TGCAGCGTTGAAACAGGAGTTAACTATGGC.

As for this clone: The missing CDR3 end, 3 residues past where the read stops, is filled in from the germline J gene. This chain joins TRBV5-6 and TRBJ1-2; 7 positions match TRBD1. Germline CDR1 and CDR2: SGHDT and YYEEEE. This CDR3 contains 13 residues. The CDR3 protein is CASSLSRGRRYTF. CDR3 DNA, as far as it was read: TGTGCCAGCAGCTTGAGTAGGGGGCGTAGG.

The sequenced part of the CDR3 DNA is TGTGCCAGCACCGACGGGGGGGCGGTACCGGCTGAA. Its protein is CASTDGGAVPAE. The CDR3 as a whole reads CASTDGGAVPAEAFF. The gene calls are TRBV2 and TRBJ1-1, with D perhaps matching TRBD1 (6 bases). The observed sequence ends 3 residues before the CDR3 terminus, with the missing tail filled in from the germline J gene. V lost 7 bases and J lost 6, with 21 bases in between. Looked up from germline, CDR1 is SNHLY and CDR2 is FYNNEI. The CDR3 consists of 15 residues.

The sequenced CDR3 bases are TGCAGTGCTAGATCACCGACTAGCGGGGAGGGGGAGACC. The encoded protein is CSARSPTSGEGET. The full-length CDR3 reads as CSARSPTSGEGETQYF. The genes are TRBV20-1 and TRBJ2-5, with 11 bases lining up with TRBD2. The CDR3 end lies 3 residues beyond the end of the read and is filled in from the germline J gene. Germline CDR1 reads DFQATT; CDR2 reads SNEGSKA (reference sequence). With V trimmed by 2 bases and J by 5 bases, 10 bases remained unmatched. The CDR3 has 16 amino acids.

Points on this clone: The CDR3 end falls 3 residues outside the read, so it is completed with the germline J gene. This sequence joins TRBV6-2 or TRBV6-3 and TRBJ2-2; 11 bases are a match to TRBD2. The J segment lost 2 bases and the V segment lost 6 bases, leaving 2 bases of the junction unmatched. This CDR3 contains 15 residues. The germline V gene has CDR1 MNHEY and CDR2 SVGEGT. The CDR3 sequence is CASRLAGVNTGELFF. CDR3 DNA (partial): TGTGCCAGCAGACTAGCGGGGGTAAACACCGGGGAG.

Notes on this clone: The CDR3 extends 3 residues past the end of the read, so its final part is completed from the germline J gene. This rearrangement joins TRBV7-3 to TRBJ1-4; 8 nucleotides agree with TRBD1. This CDR3 comprises 14 residues. Germline V CDR1 and CDR2: SGHTA, FQGTGA. CDR3 DNA (partial): TGTGCCAGCAGCCAGGGACAGGTCAATTCACCA. It translates to CASSQGQVNSP. The whole CDR3 sequence reads CASSQGQVNSPLFF.

For this clone: The missing CDR3 end, 3 residues past where the read stops, is filled in from the germline J gene. The rearrangement joins TRBV18 to TRBJ2-7; D possibly uses TRBD1 or TRBD2 (6 bases each). CDR1 is KGHSH, CDR2 LQKENI, per germline. Trimming cost V 4 bases and J 0 bases, with 16 bases left between them. The CDR3 spans 16 residues. Here the CDR3 reads CASSQKQGGPSYEQYF. Partial CDR3 DNA: TGTGCCAGCTCACAAAAACAGGGAGGTCCCTCCTACGAG.

In regard to this clone: The read halts 3 residues ahead of the CDR3 end, with the missing end drawn from the germline J gene. This chain connects TRBV12-3 or TRBV12-4 to TRBJ2-3; D possibly corresponds to TRBD1 (6 bases). The CDR3 contains 15 residues. The V and J ends lost 6 bases and 5 bases respectively, with 18 bases between them. The sequenced part of the CDR3 DNA is TGTGCCAGCAGCCATCGGACAGAAGATATAGATACG. It codes for CASSHRTEDIDT. The CDR3 as a whole reads CASSHRTEDIDTQYF.

A note on this clone: The CDR3 end falls 3 residues outside the read, so it is completed with the germline J gene. The chain couples TRBV5-1 to TRBJ2-1; D may be TRBD1 (6 bases). Germline V gene sequence: CDR1 SGHRS, CDR2 YFSETQ. CDR3 length equals 15 residues. V was pared by 0 bases and J by 4 bases, with 11 bases between. The sequenced CDR3 bases are TGCGCCAGCAGCTTGGGGACAGAGCCGTACAATGAG. Its protein product is CASSLGTEPYNE. From start to end, the CDR3 is CASSLGTEPYNEQFF.

With regard to this clone: The read gets to within 3 residues of the CDR3 end, and the germline J gene fills in the rest. The rearrangement uses TRBV13 and TRBJ2-3; 8 nucleotides match TRBD2. Germline CDR1 PRHDT, CDR2 FYEKMQ (reference sequence). The CDR3 has 13 amino acids. The trim removed 8 bases at V and 4 bases at J, leaving 5 bases unmatched. CDR3 DNA (partial): TGTGCCAGCGCGGGGGGCCATCCAGATACG. Translated: CASAGGHPDT. The full CDR3 protein is CASAGGHPDTQYF.

Remarks on this clone: The read falls 3 residues short of the CDR3 end, and the missing part is taken from the germline J gene. V usage is TRBV7-9 and J usage is TRBJ1-2, with D tentatively TRBD1 (6 bases). Germline values: CDR1 SEHNR, CDR2 FQNEAQ (reference sequence). With 0 bases removed from V and 0 bases from J, the gap between germline ends came to 8 bases. The CDR3 is 15 residues long. The chain's CDR3 is CASSLAGTTNYGYTF. Incomplete CDR3 DNA: TGTGCCAGCAGCTTAGCCGGGACAACTAACTATGGC.